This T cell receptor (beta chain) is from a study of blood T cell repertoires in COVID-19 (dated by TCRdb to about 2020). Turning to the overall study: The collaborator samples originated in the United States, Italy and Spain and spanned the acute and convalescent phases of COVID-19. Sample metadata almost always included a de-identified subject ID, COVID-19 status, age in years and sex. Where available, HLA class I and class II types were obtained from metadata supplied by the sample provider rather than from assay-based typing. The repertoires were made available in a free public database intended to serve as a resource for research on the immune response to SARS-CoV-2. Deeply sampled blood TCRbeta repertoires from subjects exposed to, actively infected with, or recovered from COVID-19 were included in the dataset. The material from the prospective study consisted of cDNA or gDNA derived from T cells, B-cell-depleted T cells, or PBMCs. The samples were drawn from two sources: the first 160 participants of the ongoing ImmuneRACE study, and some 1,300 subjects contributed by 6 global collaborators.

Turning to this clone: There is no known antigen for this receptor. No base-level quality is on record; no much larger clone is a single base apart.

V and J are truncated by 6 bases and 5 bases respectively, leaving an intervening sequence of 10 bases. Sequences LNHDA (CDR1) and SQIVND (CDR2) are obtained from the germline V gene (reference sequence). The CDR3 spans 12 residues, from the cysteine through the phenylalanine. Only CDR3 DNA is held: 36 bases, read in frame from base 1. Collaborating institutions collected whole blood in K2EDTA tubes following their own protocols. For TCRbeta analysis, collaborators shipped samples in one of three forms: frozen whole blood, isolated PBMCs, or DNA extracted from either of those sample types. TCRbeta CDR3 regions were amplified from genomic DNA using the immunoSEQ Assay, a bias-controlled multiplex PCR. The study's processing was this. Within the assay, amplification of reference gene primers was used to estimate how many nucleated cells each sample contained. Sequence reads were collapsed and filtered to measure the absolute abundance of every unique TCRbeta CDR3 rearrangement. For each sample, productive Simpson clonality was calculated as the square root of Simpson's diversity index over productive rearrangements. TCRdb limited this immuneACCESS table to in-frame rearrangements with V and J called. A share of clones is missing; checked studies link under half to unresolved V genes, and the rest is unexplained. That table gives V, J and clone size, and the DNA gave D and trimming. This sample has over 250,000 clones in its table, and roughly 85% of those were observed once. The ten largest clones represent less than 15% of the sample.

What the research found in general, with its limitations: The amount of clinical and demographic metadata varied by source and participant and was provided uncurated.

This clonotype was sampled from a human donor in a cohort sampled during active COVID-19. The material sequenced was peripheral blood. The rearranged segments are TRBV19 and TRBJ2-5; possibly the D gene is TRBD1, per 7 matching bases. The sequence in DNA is TGTGCCAGTAGGTCAGGGGGGGAGACCCAGTACTTC. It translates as CASRSGGETQYF.